A selection of T cell receptor beta chains follows, all from one sample in a study of blood T cell repertoires in COVID-19. Assay: immunoSEQ multiplex PCR; the TCRdb copy retains only in-frame clones and omits some. The sample lists some 70,000 clones, 90% occurring once. What was sequenced was peripheral blood. These receptors came from a man aged 45-65 years with COVID-19, enrolled during active disease. Each CDR3 is given with its conserved first and last residue. A D gene is named only where the DNA matches it firmly. Where a row states a size, it is once, few, many or the class of an expanded clone; other rows omit it.

D gene	V gene	J gene	clone size	CDR3 DNA	CDR3 protein
-	TRBV5-4	TRBJ2-7	-	TGTGCCAGCAGCTTGTGGGACAACTCCTACGAGCAGTACTTC	CASSLWDNSYEQYF
TRBD1	TRBV30	TRBJ2-5	-	TGTGCCTGGAGTGGGGCTACAGGGGGCCGAGAGACCCAGTACTTC	CAWSGATGGRETQYF
-	TRBV5-6	TRBJ1-1	-	TGTGCCAGCAGCTTGAATCTAGGACAGAAATTCGGTTACACTGAAGCTTTCTTT	CASSLNLGQKFGYTEAFF
-	TRBV5-4	TRBJ1-1	few	TGTGCCAGCAGCCCCCGGGGGTCCATGAACACTGAAGCTTTCTTT	CASSPRGSMNTEAFF
TRBD1	TRBV6-5	TRBJ1-5	-	TGTGCCACCTACGACAGGGTCTTCAATCAGCCCCAGCATTTT	CATYDRVFNQPQHF
TRBD1	TRBV28	TRBJ1-5	-	TGTGCCAGCAGTAATCCCGGGACAGGGGGGAGCCAGCCCCAGCATTTT	CASSNPGTGGSQPQHF
-	TRBV20-1	TRBJ1-2	-	TGCAGTGCCAGCGACAACTATGGCTACACCTTC	CSASDNYGYTF
TRBD2	TRBV7-2	TRBJ2-1	-	TGTGCCAGCAGCTTAGGGCGGCGGACTAGCGGGAGGGCGGGTGAGCAGTTCTTC	CASSLGRRTSGRAGEQFF
-	TRBV24-1	TRBJ2-6	-	TGTGCCACCAGTGATCCGAGGCCCCAATCCACGCGACCTGGGGCCAACGTCCTGACTTTC	CATSDPRPQSTRPGANVLTF
TRBD1	TRBV19	TRBJ2-5	-	TGTGCCAGTAGTCCACGGACAGGGATAGAGACCCAGTACTTC	CASSPRTGIETQYF
-	TRBV7-9	TRBJ1-2	-	TGTGCCAGCAGCACCTTTCCGGGGCCGCGGGGCTATGGCTACACCTTC	CASSTFPGPRGYGYTF
-	TRBV19	TRBJ1-1	-	TGTGCCAGTACCAGGGAACGCCGCCGGTGGACTGAAGCTTTCTTT	CASTRERRRWTEAFF
TRBD1	TRBV5-4	TRBJ1-2	-	TGTGCCAGCAGCTCGTCCCGGGACAGGGTTGGCTACACCTTC	CASSSSRDRVGYTF
-	TRBV30	TRBJ2-3	-	TGTGCCTGCGGAGGGCCTTTCACAGATACGCAGTATTTT	CACGGPFTDTQYF
-	TRBV4-3	TRBJ1-3	-	TGCGCCAGCAGCCAAGATCAAGCAGGGAACGGAAACACCATATATTTT	CASSQDQAGNGNTIYF
-	TRBV2	TRBJ2-3	-	TGTGCCAGCGCCTATAGCACAGATACGCAGTATTTT	CASAYSTDTQYF